Shown below are 10 T cell receptor beta chains from a single sample sequenced in a study of graft-versus-host responses after intestinal transplantation (dated by TCRdb to the early 2020s). Library preparation used the immunoSEQ multiplex PCR assay. Entries here come from immuneACCESS through TCRdb and include only in-frame sequences with V and J called. Some clones fail to appear in such tables; in the studies checked, an unresolved V gene covers under half of the shortfall, and the cause of the remainder is unknown. Present in this sample are about 150,000 clones, about nine tenths of which were seen just once. The ten largest make up roughly 0.19% of the sample. These receptors' antigens are unknown. This specimen's time point label, per the study, means: cells obtained before transplantation from donor or recipient. The sample here was unstimulated CD4+ T cells sorted from spleen or lymph node cells, taken before intestinal transplant. These receptors all come from a human donor who received an intestinal transplant.

The genes are TRBV11-2 and TRBJ2-2; TRBD1 matches at 8 bases. Per the germline V gene, CDR1 is SGHAT and CDR2 is FQNNGV. The CDR3 contains 16 residues. Trimming at V came to 5 bases and at J to 4 bases, leaving 9 bases not matched to a gene. The chain's CDR3 is CASSPPGTGGTGELFF. CDR3 nucleotides: TGTGCCAGCAGCCCTCCCGGGACAGGCGGCACCGGGGAGCTGTTTTTT.

V is TRBV6-5 and J is TRBJ1-1, with 9 bases fitting TRBD1. Germline trimming cut 5 bases from V and 6 bases from J; bases unmatched to any gene: 4. The CDR3 has 13 amino acids. Germline V gene data show CDR1 as MNHEY and CDR2 as SVGAGI. The CDR3 DNA reads TGTGCCAGCAGTAGGGACAGGGATGCTGAAGCTTTCTTT. This gives the protein CASSRDRDAEAFF.

A single count supports this clone. The J gene is TRBJ2-5, the V gene TRBV4-1; 9 bases match TRBD2. The length of the CDR3 is 18 residues. The V gene end was trimmed by 0 bases and the J gene end by 4 bases; junction bases not matched to a gene: 12. In germline, CDR1 is MGHRA, CDR2 YSYEKL. The CDR3: CASSQDYVGTSPRETQYF. Written as DNA, the CDR3 is TGCGCCAGCAGCCAAGATTATGTGGGGACTAGCCCCCGAGAGACCCAGTACTTC.

The rearrangement uses TRBV30 and TRBJ2-7; D is ambiguous. CDR3 length: 12 residues. Per the germline V gene, CDR1 is GTSNPN and CDR2 is SVGIG (reference sequence). V lost 8 bases and J 0 bases, leaving 11 bases between the germline ends. The CDR3 sequence: CALGPASYEQYF. The CDR3, as DNA: TGTGCCCTCGGGCCTGCCTCCTACGAGCAGTACTTC.

J is TRBJ2-1 and V is TRBV6-5, with 10 positions matching TRBD1. Looked up from germline, CDR1 is MNHEY and CDR2 is SVGAGI. V lost 5 bases and J lost 9; bases outside the gene matches: 7. There are 14 residues in the CDR3. The DNA for the CDR3 is TGTGCCAGCAGTGACAGGGGGCTGGCCCGTGAGCAGTTCTTC. Encoded protein: CASSDRGLAREQFF.

The V call is TRBV6-5, the J call TRBJ1-2; D may be TRBD1 (6 bases). The germline V and J ends were trimmed by 2 bases and 4 bases, with 17 bases remaining between them. Per germline, CDR1 MNHEY and CDR2 SVGAGI. The CDR3 is 16 residues long. The CDR3 is CASSYVPGALRYGYTF. In DNA, the CDR3 is TGTGCCAGCAGTTACGTTCCGGGGGCCCTACGCTATGGCTACACCTTC.

The chain couples TRBV4-1 to TRBJ1-2; 7 bases line up with TRBD1. This CDR3 comprises 17 residues. Germline-derived CDR1 and CDR2 are MGHRA and YSYEKL. The V and J ends lost 1 base and 7 bases, in that order; junction bases with no gene match: 15. The CDR3 reads CASSQGRIGQGVFGYTF. CDR3 DNA: TGCGCCAGCAGCCAAGGGCGAATAGGGCAGGGGGTTTTTGGCTACACCTTC.

This chain joins TRBV5-8 and TRBJ2-2; 8 bases match TRBD2. This CDR3 spans 14 amino acids. CDR1 and CDR2 (germline): SGHTS, YDEGEE. V lost 0 bases to trimming and J lost 8 bases; unmatched junction nucleotides: 3. This CDR3 is CASSLVLAEGELFF. The CDR3 DNA follows: TGTGCCAGCAGCTTGGTACTAGCGGAGGGGGAGCTGTTTTTT.

The rearrangement joins TRBV7-9 to TRBJ2-1; TRBD1 is a possible D gene (6 bases). The CDR3 totals 15 residues. Germline-derived CDR1 and CDR2 are SEHNR and FQNEAQ (reference sequence). V was trimmed by 5 bases and J by 3 bases, leaving 14 bases between them. DNA of the CDR3: TGTGCCAGCAGCCCATCCGGACAGCGCTACAATGAGCAGTTCTTC. Protein product: CASSPSGQRYNEQFF.

J is TRBJ2-1 and V is TRBV30, with 14 nucleotides matching TRBD2. Germline V gives CDR1 GTSNPN, CDR2 SVGIG (reference sequence). This CDR3 is 14 amino acids long. V lost 3 bases and J lost 12; bases outside the gene matches: 7. The CDR3, as DNA: TGTGCCTGGAGCCCTGGGACTAGCGGGAGTAGGCAGTTCTTC. Translating it yields CAWSPGTSGSRQFF.